The 10 T cell receptor beta chains given below trace back to one sample, sequenced in a study of blood T cell repertoires in COVID-19. This table comes from immunoSEQ multiplex PCR, and its TCRdb copy is limited to in-frame clones, with some not included. The sample records approximately 210,000 clones, roughly four fifths being singletons. What was sequenced was peripheral blood. Receptor source: a woman in her 70s with active or convalescent COVID-19.

This clone was detected a few times. The V and J genes are TRBV7-6 and TRBJ2-5; 7 positions agree with TRBD1. The germline V gene encodes CDR1 SGHVS and CDR2 FNYEAQ. J gave up 5 bases and V 5 bases, and 20 bases lay outside the gene matches. The CDR3 runs 18 residues. In DNA, the CDR3 is TGTGCCAGCAGCCTACCTACCCTCCCGGGACAGAGGTCGGAGACCCAGTACTTC. Translating it yields CASSLPTLPGQRSETQYF.

This sequence joins TRBV2 and TRBJ2-3, with TRBD2 identical over 7 bases. Unmatched junction bases numbered 4, after V lost 8 bases and J lost 2 bases. Germline lookup yields CDR1 SNHLY and CDR2 FYNNEI. The CDR3 extends over 13 amino acids. CDR3 in DNA: TGTGCCAGCGGCCTAGCGGTCACAGATACGCAGTATTTT. This gives the protein CASGLAVTDTQYF.

The chain joins TRBV18 to TRBJ2-1, with TRBD1 as a possible D gene (6 bases). The V gene's germline CDR1 is KGHSH and CDR2 LQKENI. The V gene lost 3 bases and the J gene lost 0 bases, with 12 bases spanning the gap. The CDR3 sequence is 16 residues long. CDR3 bases: TGTGCCAGCTCACCGCAGGGGTCGAGCTCCTACAATGAGCAGTTCTTC. Amino acid sequence: CASSPQGSSSYNEQFF.

The chain links TRBV4-1 to TRBJ2-3; 10 bases line up with TRBD2. Per the germline V gene, CDR1 is MGHRA and CDR2 is YSYEKL. The CDR3 is 14 amino acids. With V trimmed by 5 bases and J by 5 bases, 4 bases remained unmatched. This chain's CDR3 is CASSARLAGDTQYF. The CDR3 bases are TGCGCCAGCAGCGCCCGACTAGCGGGAGATACGCAGTATTTT.

The chain carries TRBV19 and TRBJ1-5; TRBD1 matches at 8 bases. The CDR3 loop spans 15 amino acids. The germline gives CDR1 LNHDA, CDR2 SQIVND (reference sequence). Losses at the gene ends were 2 bases for V and 3 bases for J; bases not matched to a gene: 3. The CDR3 DNA sequence: TGTGCCAGTAGTATAATGACAGGGGCCAATCAGCCCCAGCATTTT. This encodes CASSIMTGANQPQHF.

V gene TRBV7-9 combines with J gene TRBJ1-2, with D uncertain. The CDR3 loop spans 14 amino acids. The germline CDR1 and CDR2 sequences are SEHNR and FQNEAQ (reference sequence). V lost 5 bases to trimming and J lost 4 bases, with 14 bases between them. CDR3 amino acids: CASSHTQVAYGYTF. The CDR3 region has the DNA TGTGCCAGCAGCCATACCCAGGTTGCCTATGGCTACACCTTC. The full variable domain, in which reference TRBV7-9 and TRBJ1-2 provide the parts outside the CDR3, is DTGVSQNPRHKITKRGQNVTFRCDPISEHNRLYWYRQTLGQGPEFLTYFQNEAQLEKSRLLSDRFSAERPKGSFSTLEIQRTEQGDSAMYLCASSHTQVAYGYTFGSGTRLTVV.

The chain recombines TRBV27 with TRBJ1-6; 7 bases are shared with TRBD1. The CDR3 spans 14 residues. V gave up 3 bases and J gave up 10 bases; unmatched junction bases: 6. The V gene's germline CDR1 is MNHEY and CDR2 SMNVEV (reference sequence). Here the CDR3 DNA reads TGTGCCAGCAGTTTCACGACAGGGAACTCACCCCTCCACTTT. Translation: CASSFTTGNSPLHF.

This chain connects TRBV5-1 to TRBJ2-1; 7 bases align to TRBD2. The CDR3 is 17 amino acids. J lost 9 bases, V lost 1 base, and 16 bases had no gene match. The germline V gene encodes CDR1 SGHRS and CDR2 YFSETQ. CDR3 nucleotide sequence: TGCGCCAGCAGCTTGCTCGGGTTTGGCGGGAGCGGTAGTGAGCAGTTCTTC. It encodes CASSLLGFGGSGSEQFF.

This chain connects TRBV5-4 to TRBJ1-1; D is ambiguous. CDR1 is SGHNT and CDR2 is YYREEE in the germline V gene (reference sequence). This CDR3 comprises 14 residues. The germline V and J ends were trimmed by 0 bases and 3 bases, with 9 bases remaining between them. In nucleotides, the CDR3 is TGTGCCAGCAGCTTGGGGGTAGGAGACACTGAAGCTTTCTTT. Translating gives CASSLGVGDTEAFF.

The rearrangement uses TRBV19 and TRBJ1-2, with 9 positions matching TRBD1. This CDR3 has 14 amino acids. The V and J ends lost 0 bases and 8 bases, in that order; junction bases with no gene match: 4. The V gene's germline CDR1 is LNHDA and CDR2 SQIVND (reference sequence). This CDR3 reads CASSIEQGARGYTF. The CDR3 nucleotides are TGTGCCAGTAGTATAGAACAGGGGGCGCGAGGCTACACCTTC.